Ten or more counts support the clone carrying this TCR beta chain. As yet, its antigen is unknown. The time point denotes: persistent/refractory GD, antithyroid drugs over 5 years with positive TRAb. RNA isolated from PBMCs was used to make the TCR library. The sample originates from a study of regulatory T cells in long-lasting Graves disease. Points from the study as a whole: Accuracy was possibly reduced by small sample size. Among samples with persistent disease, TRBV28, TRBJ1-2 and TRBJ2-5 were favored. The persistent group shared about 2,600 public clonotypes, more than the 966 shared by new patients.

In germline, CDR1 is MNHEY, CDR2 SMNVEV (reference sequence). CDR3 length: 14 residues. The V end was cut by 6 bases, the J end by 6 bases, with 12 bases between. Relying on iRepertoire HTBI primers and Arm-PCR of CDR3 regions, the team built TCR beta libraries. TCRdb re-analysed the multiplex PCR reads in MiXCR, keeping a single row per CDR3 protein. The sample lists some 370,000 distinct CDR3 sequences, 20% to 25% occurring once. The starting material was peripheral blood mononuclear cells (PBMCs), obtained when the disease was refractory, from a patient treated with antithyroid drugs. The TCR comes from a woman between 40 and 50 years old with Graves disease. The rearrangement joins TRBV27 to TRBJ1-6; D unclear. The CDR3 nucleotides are TGTGCCAGCAGACCAGGCCGACCTAATTCACCCCTCCACTTT. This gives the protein CASRPGRPNSPLHF.